A selection of T cell receptor beta chains follows, all from one sample in a study of T cell repertoires in cytomegalovirus infection. These receptors' targets are unknown. TCRdb reprocessed the reads with MiXCR, giving one entry per CDR3 protein. Among fewer than 650,000 distinct CDR3 sequences listed, over 35% were seen once. The source material was cultured PBMCs, sampled from culture after CMV antigen stimulation. Receptors were obtained from a human donor in good health (CMV status not recorded). Some clones in this sample may be carry-over from other donors' samples. Each CDR3 is given with its conserved first and last residue. The D gene is left open where the match is weak.

v_gene	d_gene	j_gene	CDR3aa
TRBV7-2	-	TRBJ1-4	CASSLGSEKLFF
TRBV12-3/TRBV12-4	TRBD2	TRBJ2-5	CASSPQGLAGETQYF
TRBV7-6	-	TRBJ1-5	CASSLRTGRDQPQHF
TRBV6-1	TRBD2	TRBJ2-2	CASWLSGGALTGELFF
TRBV12-3/TRBV12-4	TRBD2	TRBJ2-7	CASSLSGGRVYEQYF
TRBV28	TRBD1	TRBJ2-7	CASSLLGQGRSYEQYF
TRBV6-5	TRBD2	TRBJ2-1	CASSYSMWREGPLNEQFF
TRBV7-9	TRBD2	TRBJ2-7	CASSPPGTSLYEQYF
TRBV20-1	-	TRBJ1-5	CSDRQLSNQPQHF
TRBV20-1	-	TRBJ2-5	CSARAPRRGGETQYF
TRBV5-1	-	TRBJ2-2	CASSLVGTTQDRNTGELFF
TRBV4-1	-	TRBJ1-5	CASSQYLRLDSGGRDNQPQHF
TRBV10-3	TRBD2	TRBJ2-2	CAISGGPSGGSNTGELFF
TRBV6-6	TRBD2	TRBJ2-1	CASSLTGGRAEQFF
TRBV10-3	-	TRBJ1-3	CAISDMKLSGNTIYF
TRBV11-2	TRBD1	TRBJ1-4	CASSAWDRTNEKLFF
TRBV20-1	-	TRBJ2-1	CSAREDTSYNEQFF
TRBV7-2	-	TRBJ2-2	CASSPWSGRTGELFF
TRBV7-2	-	TRBJ2-1	CASSFGGAQVEQFF
TRBV7-6	TRBD2	TRBJ2-7	CASSSRLAGVGGREQYF
TRBV5-3	-	TRBJ2-1	CASSLSGTSEQFF
TRBV7-2	TRBD2	TRBJ2-3	CASSFLAGGVRDTQYF
TRBV12-3/TRBV12-4	-	TRBJ2-5	CASSFGGRSETQYF
TRBV7-2	TRBD2	TRBJ2-1	CASSLLGRFNEQFF
TRBV7-9	-	TRBJ2-7	CASSSRTASYEQYF
TRBV7-6	-	TRBJ1-4	CASSLVRGDEKLFF
TRBV19	-	TRBJ1-2	CASSTGSRGYTF
TRBV7-2	-	TRBJ1-2	CASSLGQSNYGYTF
TRBV6-4	TRBD2	TRBJ2-1	CASSDSGGAGEQFF
TRBV6-1	TRBD2	TRBJ2-7	CASSSPSGATYEQYF
TRBV4-1	TRBD1	TRBJ1-6	CASSQGRQGSSPLHF
TRBV10-3	-	TRBJ2-1	CAISESRGVGSEQFF
TRBV7-2	-	TRBJ1-4	CASSLGGAVEKLFF
TRBV6-6	-	TRBJ1-1	CASTPNQGLRAFF
TRBV7-6	TRBD1	TRBJ2-2	CASSPSQGAGGELFF
TRBV7-6	-	TRBJ2-1	CASSPRTPGLAYNEQFF
TRBV7-8	-	TRBJ2-1	CASSPAMLSDEQFF
TRBV30	TRBD1	TRBJ2-1	CAWSHGQGWYNEQFF
TRBV7-2	TRBD1	TRBJ2-7	CASSSRDRVVYEQYF
TRBV7-2	TRBD2	TRBJ2-7	CASSAPTSGSLRAGFYEQYF
TRBV6-5	TRBD1	TRBJ1-3	CASSNGQAYSGNTIYF
TRBV7-2	-	TRBJ2-3	CASSFGGPLTDTQYF
TRBV7-4	-	TRBJ2-7	CASSLGLNEQYF
TRBV7-2	-	TRBJ2-3	CASSPRVSAADTQYF
TRBV6-2/TRBV6-3	-	TRBJ1-1	CASSPRVGTEAFF
TRBV7-9	-	TRBJ1-1	CASSSQGTDTEAFF